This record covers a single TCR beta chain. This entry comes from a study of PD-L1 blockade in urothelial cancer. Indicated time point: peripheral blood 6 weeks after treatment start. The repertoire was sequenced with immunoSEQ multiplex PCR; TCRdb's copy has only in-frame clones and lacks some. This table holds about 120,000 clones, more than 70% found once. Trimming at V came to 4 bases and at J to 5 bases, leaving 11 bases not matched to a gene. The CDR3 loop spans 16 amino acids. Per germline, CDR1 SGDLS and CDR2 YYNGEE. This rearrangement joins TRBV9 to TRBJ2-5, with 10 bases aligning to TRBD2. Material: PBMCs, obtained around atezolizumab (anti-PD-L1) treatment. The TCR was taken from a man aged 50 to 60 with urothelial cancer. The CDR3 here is CASSLRGLAMEETQYF. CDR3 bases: TGTGCCAGCAGCCTCCGGGGACTAGCGATGGAGGAGACCCAGTACTTC.